These 32 T cell receptor beta chains came from one sample sequenced in a study of T cells in Graves' hyperthyroidism and ophthalmopathy. TCR beta CDR3 region amplification was performed from RNA transcripts. The TCR CDR3 first-round RT-PCR relied on the HTBI primer set. TCRdb re-called the multiplex PCR reads with MiXCR, one entry per CDR3 protein. The sample contains around 340,000 distinct CDR3 sequences, approximately 15% of which appear only once. The sample taken for sequencing was blood. The receptors were sampled from a woman younger than 45 with Graves' hyperthyroidism.

This clonotype was seen repeatedly, ten times or more. This chain links TRBV6-2 or TRBV6-3 with TRBJ2-1; TRBD2 is a possible D gene (6 bases). V was shortened by 6 bases and J by 6 bases, with 9 bases between the two germline ends. The CDR3 sequence is 12 residues long. Germline CDR1 reads MNHEY; CDR2 reads SVGEGT. CDR3 loop: CASSQGGNEQFF. CDR3 in DNA: TGTGCCAGCAGCCAGGGAGGCAATGAGCAGTTCTTC.

This clonotype was detected only a few times. The gene calls are TRBV20-1 and TRBJ1-1; unclear D gene. Trimming removed 0 bases at V and 5 bases at J, with 13 bases between. Germline CDR1 and CDR2: DFQATT and SNEGSKA (reference sequence). The CDR3 loop spans 14 amino acids. CDR3 in amino acids: CSARDILRGTEAFF. CDR3 nucleotide sequence: TGCAGTGCTAGAGATATCCTACGCGGGACTGAAGCTTTCTTT.

Concerning this clonotype itself: This clone may be a read error of a much larger clone one base away. The chain uses TRBV29-1 and TRBJ2-1; D may be TRBD1 (6 bases). CDR1 SQVTM and CDR2 ANQGSEA come from the germline V gene. V lost 7 bases, J lost 8 bases, and 15 bases lay in between. This CDR3 comprises 12 residues. As DNA, the CDR3 is TGCAGCGGGGGGAGTGGGGGCGATGAGCAGTTCTTC. This gives the protein CSGGSGGDEQFF.

The rearrangement uses TRBV10-3 and TRBJ1-5, with D possibly being TRBD1 (6 bases). Between the trimmed V and J ends, which lost 4 bases and 1 base, there was a span of 14 bases. CDR3 length: 16 amino acids. The V gene's germline CDR1 is ENHRY and CDR2 SYGVKD. CDR3 amino acids: CAISGANRESNQPQHF. The CDR3 bases are TGTGCCATCAGTGGAGCTAACAGGGAGAGCAATCAGCCCCAGCATTTT.

The chain links TRBV29-1 to TRBJ2-7; D is possibly TRBD1 or TRBD2 (6 bases each). Looked up from germline, CDR1 is SQVTM and CDR2 is ANQGSEA. V dropped 5 bases and J dropped 0 bases, with 14 bases sitting between them. The CDR3 spans 14 residues. The CDR3 DNA is TGCAGCGTTAGAGGGGGGCCAGGCTCCTACGAGCAGTACTTC. This encodes CSVRGGPGSYEQYF.

This clonotype has a count of ten or more. The chain is built from TRBV28 and TRBJ2-2; 11 nucleotides match TRBD2. There are 16 residues in the CDR3. Trimming at V came to 7 bases and at J to 5 bases, leaving 9 bases not matched to a gene. Germline loops: CDR1 MDHEN, CDR2 SYDVKM. In nucleotides, the CDR3 is TGTGCCAGCATATCTAGCGGGAGGCCACCAACCGGGGAGCTGTTTTTT. Translation: CASISSGRPPTGELFF.

J is TRBJ2-5 and V is TRBV6-6, with D hard to call. The V gene lost 0 bases and the J gene lost 5 bases, with 13 bases spanning the gap. Germline CDR1 is MNHNY and CDR2 is SVGAGI (reference sequence). The CDR3 sequence is 15 residues long. The CDR3 sequence is CASSYSIWGGETQYF. Here the CDR3 DNA reads TGTGCCAGCAGTTACTCGATTTGGGGTGGCGAGACCCAGTACTTC.

This clonotype was seen only a few times. This sequence joins TRBV28 and TRBJ1-2; D is unclear. The CDR3 contains 12 residues. V lost 9 bases and J 8 bases, leaving 16 bases between the germline ends. Germline V lookup: CDR1 MDHEN, CDR2 SYDVKM. CDR3 DNA: TGTGCCAGAAGACTTTACCTAAGGGGCTACACCTTC. Amino acid sequence: CARRLYLRGYTF.

This clonotype appeared a few times. The rearrangement uses TRBV6-1 and TRBJ2-3; TRBD2 agrees at 8 bases. V shed 6 bases, J shed 5 bases, and the junction held 1 base outside the gene matches. This CDR3 comprises 12 residues. The germline V gene has CDR1 MNHNS and CDR2 SASEGT. As DNA, the CDR3 is TGTGCCAGCAGAGCGGGAGTAGATACGCAGTATTTT. This sequence encodes CASRAGVDTQYF.

This clonotype was counted many times. The rearrangement links TRBV6-1 to TRBJ2-2; D ambiguous. Trimming removed 5 bases from V and 7 bases from J, with 20 bases in between. The CDR3 consists of 16 residues. CDR1 MNHNS and CDR2 SASEGT come from the germline V gene. CDR3 coding DNA: TGTGCCAGCAGTCCTGGGGTAGGGATTAACTTCGGGGAGCTGTTTTTT. Its translation: CASSPGVGINFGELFF.

This clonotype appeared many times. Written as DNA, the CDR3 is TGTGCCAGCAGTTGGGGACACCGCGGGGGTGAAGCTTTCTTT. This sequence encodes CASSWGHRGGEAFF. The gene calls are TRBV12-3 or TRBV12-4 and TRBJ1-1, with a weak D call TRBD1 (6 bases). V was pared by 4 bases and J by 7 bases, with 16 bases between. The CDR3 is made up of 14 amino acids.

This clonotype was seen more than once but under ten times. The genes are TRBV3-1 and TRBJ2-1, with D unclear. The germline gives CDR1 LGHDT, CDR2 YNNKEL (reference sequence). The ends were cut back, 7 bases at V and 4 bases at J, with 17 bases in the middle. The CDR3 extends over 15 amino acids. In DNA form, the CDR3 reads TGTGCCAGCACCCTCAAACCCGGAAGTTACAATGAGCAGTTCTTC. Residues: CASTLKPGSYNEQFF.

Comment on this clonotype: One base away lies a much larger clone, so this may be a sequencing read error. The chain links TRBV28 to TRBJ2-3; 9 positions match TRBD2. In germline, CDR1 is MDHEN, CDR2 SYDVKM. The V and J ends lost 5 bases and 10 bases, in that order; junction bases with no gene match: 13. CDR3 size: 15 residues. This CDR3 reads CASSPTASGDDAQYF. The CDR3 bases are TGTGCCAGCAGTCCTACTGCTAGCGGGGATGATGCGCAGTATTTT.

This clonotype turned up a few times. CDR3 nucleotide sequence: TGTGCCAGCAGCTTGTACGGCACCTACGAGCAGTACTTC. Its protein is CASSLYGTYEQYF. V and J are TRBV5-6 and TRBJ2-7; D gene unclear. The CDR3 contains 13 residues. Deletions cut 1 base from V and 2 bases from J, with 7 bases between. In germline, CDR1 is SGHDT, CDR2 YYEEEE.

This clonotype was seen ten or more times. V and J are TRBV29-1 and TRBJ2-3; D gene ambiguous. Looked up from germline, CDR1 is SQVTM and CDR2 is ANQGSEA. The CDR3 runs to 10 residues. V was pared by 4 bases and J by 6 bases, with 5 bases between. CDR3 in amino acids: CSVVSDTQYF. The CDR3 DNA is TGCAGCGTTGTGTCTGATACGCAGTATTTT.

CDR3 sequence: CASSLTGTAYNEQFF. Here the CDR3 DNA reads TGTGCCAGCAGCTTAACCGGGACAGCCTACAATGAGCAGTTCTTC. This rearrangement joins TRBV7-2 to TRBJ2-1; TRBD1 agrees at 7 bases. The V gene end was trimmed by 2 bases and the J gene end by 2 bases; junction bases not matched to a gene: 3. The CDR3 is 15 amino acids. From germline, CDR1 is SGHTA and CDR2 FQGNSA. The full variable domain, rest sourced from reference TRBV7-2 and TRBJ2-1, is GAGVSQSPSNKVTEKGKDVELRCDPISGHTALYWYRQSLGQGLEFLIYFQGNSAPDKSGLPSDRFSAERTGGSVSTLTIQRTQQEDSAVYLCASSLTGTAYNEQFFGPGTRLTVL.

This rearrangement joins TRBV11-2 to TRBJ1-3, with unresolved D. Germline CDR1 and CDR2: SGHAT and FQNNGV. V was cut by 5 bases and J by 6 bases, with 14 bases left in between. CDR3 length: 14 residues. The CDR3 reads CASSRPTQPNTIYF. The CDR3 DNA is TGTGCCAGCAGCCGCCCCACACAGCCAAACACCATATATTTT.

The J gene is TRBJ1-3, the V gene TRBV30; no clear D gene. Trimming pared 4 bases from V and 4 bases from J, leaving 5 bases between. The CDR3 has 11 amino acids. Germline V gene lookup returns CDR1 GTSNPN and CDR2 SVGIG (reference sequence). This CDR3 is CAWTRGNTIYF. The DNA for the CDR3 is TGTGCCTGGACGAGGGGAAACACCATATATTTT. Variable domain in full (rest from reference TRBV30 and TRBJ1-3): SQTIHQWPATLVQPVGSPLSLECTVEGTSNPNLYWYRQAAGRGLQLLFYSVGIGQISSEVPQNLSASRPQDRQFILSSKKLLLSDSGFYLCAWTRGNTIYFGEGSWLTVV.

There are many counts of this clonotype. This rearrangement joins TRBV12-3 or TRBV12-4 to TRBJ1-4, with D possibly being TRBD1 (5 bases). The CDR3 consists of 13 residues. V lost 5 bases, J lost 7 bases, and 11 bases lay in between. This CDR3 is CASSPWTLEKLFF. The CDR3 DNA follows: TGTGCCAGCAGTCCGTGGACACTTGAAAAACTGTTTTTT.

The sample holds many counts of this clonotype. The rearrangement joins TRBV20-1 to TRBJ2-3; possible D gene TRBD2, 5 bases. Germline V gene lookup returns CDR1 DFQATT and CDR2 SNEGSKA (reference sequence). This CDR3 contains 14 residues. V was clipped by 5 bases and J by 4 bases, with 16 bases between them. This CDR3 is CSARRTGWADTQYF. The CDR3 nucleotides read TGCAGTGCTCGCAGAACGGGGTGGGCAGATACGCAGTATTTT.

Concerning this clonotype itself: A much larger clone lies one base from this, so it may be a read error. The chain links TRBV30 to TRBJ1-1, with a weak D call TRBD1 (5 bases). There are 16 residues in the CDR3. Germline CDR1 reads GTSNPN; CDR2 reads SVGIG (reference sequence). V gave up 0 bases and J gave up 6 bases, with 20 bases separating them. CDR3 residues: CAWSVSRTPINAEAFF. The CDR3 DNA reads TGTGCCTGGAGTGTTAGCCGGACACCCATCAACGCTGAAGCTTTCTTT. Full variable domain (remainder filled in from reference TRBV30 and TRBJ1-1): SQTIHQWPATLVQPVGSPLSLECTVEGTSNPNLYWYRQAAGRGLQLLFYSVGIGQISSEVPQNLSASRPQDRQFILSSKKLLLSDSGFYLCAWSVSRTPINAEAFFGQGTRLTVV.

This clonotype was detected ten times or more. CDR3 protein: CASSPAVSEQYF. As DNA, the CDR3 is TGTGCCAGCAGCCCCGCGGTCTCCGAGCAGTACTTC. The chain joins TRBV7-2 to TRBJ2-7, with unresolved D. Trimming cost V 5 bases and J 6 bases, with 11 bases left between them. The CDR3 length is 12 residues. Germline lookup yields CDR1 SGHTA and CDR2 FQGNSA. The full variable domain, rest sourced from reference TRBV7-2 and TRBJ2-7, is GAGVSQSPSNKVTEKGKDVELRCDPISGHTALYWYRQSLGQGLEFLIYFQGNSAPDKSGLPSDRFSAERTGGSVSTLTIQRTQQEDSAVYLCASSPAVSEQYFGPGTRLTVT.

At least ten counts were recorded for this clonotype. V usage is TRBV20-1 and J usage is TRBJ1-1, with 7 bases fitting TRBD1. The CDR3 is made up of 15 amino acids. Germline-derived CDR1 and CDR2 are DFQATT and SNEGSKA (reference sequence). Germline trimming cut 3 bases from V and 6 bases from J; bases unmatched to any gene: 13. This CDR3 reads CSASIQGVGSAEAFF. For the CDR3, the DNA is TGCAGTGCTAGTATTCAGGGGGTAGGGTCCGCTGAAGCTTTCTTT.

This sequence joins TRBV19 and TRBJ2-1, with TRBD2 matching 13 bases. Germline CDR1 reads LNHDA; CDR2 reads SQIVND (reference sequence). J gave up 7 bases and V 3 bases, and 3 bases lay outside the gene matches. This CDR3 comprises 15 residues. The CDR3 nucleotides are TGTGCCAGTAGTATTGGGACTAGCGGGACGAATGAGCAGTTCTTC. This sequence encodes CASSIGTSGTNEQFF.

About this clonotype: A read error may be the cause here, since a much bigger clone is one base away. The rearrangement uses TRBV7-9 and TRBJ2-7; tentative D call: TRBD2 (5 bases). The V gene's germline CDR1 is SEHNR and CDR2 FQNEAQ (reference sequence). The CDR3 is made up of 13 amino acids. Trimming removed 8 bases at V and 5 bases at J, with 16 bases between. CDR3 in DNA: TGTGCCAGCGAGAGGTGCCGGGGTAACGAGCAGTACTTC. Translation: CASERCRGNEQYF.

This clonotype appeared many times. This chain connects TRBV28 to TRBJ2-3; no firm D call. The CDR3 runs to 14 residues. The V end was cut by 5 bases, the J end by 4 bases, with 13 bases between. Germline V lookup: CDR1 MDHEN, CDR2 SYDVKM. The CDR3 coding sequence is TGTGCCAGCAGTAGACGGGTAGAGGCAGATACGCAGTATTTT. Protein sequence: CASSRRVEADTQYF.

This clonotype was seen repeatedly, ten times or more. The genes are TRBV6-1 and TRBJ1-2; 7 bases match TRBD1. CDR1 MNHNS and CDR2 SASEGT come from the germline V gene. Trimming at V came to 4 bases and at J to 6 bases, leaving 2 bases not matched to a gene. This CDR3 region has 12 residues. This chain's CDR3 is CASSATGDGYTF. The CDR3 nucleotides are TGTGCCAGCAGTGCTACAGGGGATGGCTACACCTTC.

This clonotype was recorded at least ten times. The chain has TRBV28 and TRBJ2-4, with D unclear. Germline-derived CDR1 and CDR2 are MDHEN and SYDVKM. The CDR3 is 14 amino acids. Trimming took off 2 bases at V and 3 bases at J, with 8 bases between the two ends. CDR3 sequence (DNA): TGTGCCAGCAGTTTAGGGCTTAACAAAAACATTCAGTACTTC. It encodes CASSLGLNKNIQYF. The full variable domain, in which reference TRBV28 and TRBJ2-4 provide the parts outside the CDR3, is DVKVTQSSRYLVKRTGEKVFLECVQDMDHENMFWYRQDPGLGLRLIYFSYDVKMKEKGDIPEGYSVSREKKERFSLILESASTNQTSMYLCASSLGLNKNIQYFGAGTRLSVL.

This chain links TRBV2 with TRBJ1-1; 7 bases agree with TRBD1. This CDR3 has 14 amino acids. The V gene end was trimmed by 5 bases and the J gene end by 1 base; junction bases not matched to a gene: 4. From germline, CDR1 is SNHLY and CDR2 FYNNEI. DNA of the CDR3: TGTGCCAGCAGTCGGGACAGATGGAACACTGAAGCTTTCTTT. Translating gives CASSRDRWNTEAFF. Drawing the rest from reference TRBV2 and TRBJ1-1, the complete variable domain is EPEVTQTPSHQVTQMGQEVILRCVPISNHLYFYWYRQILGQKVEFLVSFYNNEISEKSEIFDDQFSVERPDGSNFTLKIRSTKLEDSAMYFCASSRDRWNTEAFFGQGTRLTVV.

This clonotype was detected a few times. V gene TRBV14 combines with J gene TRBJ2-1, with a weak D call TRBD1 (6 bases). Looked up from germline, CDR1 is SGHDN and CDR2 is FVKESK. The V end was cut by 2 bases, the J end by 6 bases, with 14 bases between. CDR3 length equals 15 residues. The chain's CDR3 is CASSQQGPTTNEQFF. In DNA, the CDR3 is TGTGCCAGCAGCCAACAGGGGCCGACAACCAATGAGCAGTTCTTC.

The sample holds many counts of this clonotype. V gene TRBV28 combines with J gene TRBJ1-5, with D possibly matching TRBD1 (5 bases). V dropped 5 bases and J dropped 6 bases, with 17 bases sitting between them. This CDR3 spans 15 amino acids. Germline V lookup: CDR1 MDHEN, CDR2 SYDVKM. The CDR3 sequence is CASSKSQGSGQPQHF. The CDR3 coding sequence is TGTGCCAGCAGTAAGTCCCAGGGATCCGGTCAGCCCCAGCATTTT.

For this clonotype: A much larger clone lies a single base off, so this may be a read error. The CDR3 nucleotides read TGTGCCAGCAGTGGAGAGAGCTCCGGGGAGCTGTTTTTT. Protein: CASSGESSGELFF. The genes are TRBV2 and TRBJ2-2; no definite D call. V shed 4 bases and J shed 6 bases, with 9 bases lying between them. CDR1 and CDR2 (germline): SNHLY, FYNNEI. The CDR3 is 13 amino acids.